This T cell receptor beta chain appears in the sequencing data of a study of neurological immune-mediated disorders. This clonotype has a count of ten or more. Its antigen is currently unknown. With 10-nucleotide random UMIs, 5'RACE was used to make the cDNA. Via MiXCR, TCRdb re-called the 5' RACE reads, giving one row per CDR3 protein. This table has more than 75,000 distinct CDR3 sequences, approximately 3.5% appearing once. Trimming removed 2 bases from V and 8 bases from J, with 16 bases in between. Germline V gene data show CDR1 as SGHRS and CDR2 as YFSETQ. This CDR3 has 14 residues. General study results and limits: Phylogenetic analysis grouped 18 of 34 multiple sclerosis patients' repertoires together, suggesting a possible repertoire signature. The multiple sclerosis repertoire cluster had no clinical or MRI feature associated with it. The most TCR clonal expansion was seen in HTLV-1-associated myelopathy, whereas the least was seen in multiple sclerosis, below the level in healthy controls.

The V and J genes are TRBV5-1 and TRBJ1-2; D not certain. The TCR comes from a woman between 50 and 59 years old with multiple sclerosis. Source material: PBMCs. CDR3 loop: CASSFLGDSVGYTF. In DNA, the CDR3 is TGCGCCAGCAGCTTTTTGGGAGACTCAGTCGGCTACACCTTC.